These 25 T cell receptor beta chains were all obtained from the same sample, sequenced in a study of T-cell memory formation after mild COVID-19. TCRdb re-derived calls from the 5' RACE reads in MiXCR, one entry per CDR3 protein. Counted here are 300,000 to 350,000 distinct CDR3 sequences, around an eighth occurring once; the ten biggest clones make up roughly a fifth. Specimen: PBMCs or a T cell subset sorted from them (not recorded which). These receptors were taken from a man in his late teens or twenties who had mild COVID-19 (a few samples of this study predate the infection). Cell type and time point are not known.

The V call is TRBV6-6, the J call TRBJ2-7, with D unclear. The CDR3 extends over 13 amino acids. CDR1 MNHNY and CDR2 SVGAGI come from the germline V gene (reference sequence). V was shortened by 10 bases and J by 3 bases, with 16 bases between the two germline ends. CDR3 region: CATQPSESYEQYF. In DNA, the CDR3 is TGTGCCACCCAACCCTCGGAGAGCTACGAGCAGTACTTC.

This sequence joins TRBV7-9 and TRBJ2-1; the D gene is possibly TRBD2 (6 bases). The CDR3 length is 16 residues. V was shortened by 0 bases and J by 8 bases, with 17 bases between the two germline ends. Germline V lookup: CDR1 SEHNR, CDR2 FQNEAQ (reference sequence). CDR3 in amino acids: CASSLATPERDYEQFF. CDR3 nucleotides: TGTGCCAGCAGCTTAGCGACGCCTGAGAGGGACTATGAGCAGTTCTTC.

The V gene is TRBV5-1, the J gene TRBJ1-1, with D maybe TRBD1 (5 bases). Looked up from germline, CDR1 is SGHRS and CDR2 is YFSETQ. Trimming left V 6 bases short and J 1 base short, with 10 bases between. This CDR3 comprises 13 residues. CDR3 amino acids: CASTRQTNTEAFF. CDR3 sequence (DNA): TGCGCCAGCACCCGACAGACGAACACTGAAGCTTTCTTT.

This clonotype was picked up many times. This chain links TRBV20-1 with TRBJ2-5; D is ambiguous. The CDR3 sequence is 14 residues long. Trimming cost V 0 bases and J 1 base, with 9 bases left between them. Germline V gene lookup returns CDR1 DFQATT and CDR2 SNEGSKA (reference sequence). The CDR3 DNA follows: TGCAGTGCTAGAGATGGTCGACTCCAAGAGACCCAGTACTTC. It codes for CSARDGRLQETQYF.

This clonotype was counted between two and nine times. The rearrangement uses TRBV7-6 and TRBJ2-1; TRBD2 aligns across 7 bases. V lost 4 bases, J lost 2 bases, and 8 bases stayed unmatched. CDR3 length: 16 amino acids. Germline V gives CDR1 SGHVS, CDR2 FNYEAQ. The CDR3 here is CASSSGEGIPYNEQFF. The CDR3 nucleotides are TGTGCCAGCAGCTCGGGGGAGGGTATTCCCTACAATGAGCAGTTCTTC.

CDR3 in amino acids: CASSRTGGTYEQYF. CDR3 bases: TGTGCCAGCAGCCGGACAGGGGGCACCTACGAGCAGTACTTC. The genes are TRBV11-1 and TRBJ2-7, with 11 bases matching TRBD1. V lost 5 bases and J lost 2; bases outside the gene matches: 2. CDR3 length equals 14 residues. The germline CDR1 and CDR2 sequences are SGHAT and FQDESV (reference sequence).

The J gene is TRBJ2-3, the V gene TRBV7-2; D unresolved. Germline lookup yields CDR1 SGHTA and CDR2 FQGNSA. This CDR3 is 13 amino acids long. V was trimmed by 8 bases and J by 1 base, leaving 10 bases between them. The CDR3 region has the DNA TGTGCCAGCCACGGCGACGGCACAGATACGCAGTATTTT. Residues: CASHGDGTDTQYF.

The gene calls are TRBV7-2 and TRBJ2-7; D could derive from TRBD1 or TRBD2 (6 bases each). This CDR3 has 16 amino acids. Trimming cost V 1 base and J 4 bases, with 17 bases left between them. CDR1 is SGHTA and CDR2 is FQGNSA in the germline V gene. DNA of the CDR3: TGTGCCAGCAGCTTAGGCCCGGGGGCCTCCGCGTACGAGCAGTACGTC. Translating it yields CASSLGPGASAYEQYV.

This clonotype appeared a few times. The V call is TRBV4-3, the J call TRBJ1-4, with D unresolved. The ends were cut back, 1 base at V and 8 bases at J, with 14 bases in the middle. Germline CDR1 and CDR2: LGHNA and YSLEER. The CDR3 loop spans 15 amino acids. CDR3 sequence (DNA): TGCGCCAGCAGCCAAGTGTACGGGGAGGGCGAAAAACTGTTTTTT. It is translated as CASSQVYGEGEKLFF.

This clonotype was counted only a few times. The rearrangement links TRBV2 to TRBJ1-1; tentatively, D is TRBD1 (5 bases). Germline CDR1 reads SNHLY; CDR2 reads FYNNEI. The CDR3 is 13 amino acids. V lost 11 bases to trimming and J lost 5 bases, with 18 bases between them. CDR3 in DNA: TGTGCCGGCCGGAAGGGGAGGGGAACTGAAGCTTTCTTT. Amino acids: CAGRKGRGTEAFF.

The sample holds a few counts of this clonotype. The V and J genes are TRBV7-8 and TRBJ2-3; TRBD2 aligns across 13 bases. Germline values: CDR1 SGHVS, CDR2 FQNEAQ. The CDR3 sequence is 20 residues long. With 0 bases clipped from V and 0 bases from J, the junction kept 9 bases outside the gene matches. The CDR3 protein is CASSLALSGLAGVSTDTQYF. For the CDR3, the DNA is TGTGCCAGCAGCTTAGCCCTATCCGGACTAGCGGGGGTTAGCACAGATACGCAGTATTTT.

This clonotype was counted many times. The V call is TRBV7-9, the J call TRBJ1-6; D is uncertain. Trimming removed 3 bases at V and 13 bases at J, with 13 bases between. Germline CDR1 reads SEHNR; CDR2 reads FQNEAQ (reference sequence). The CDR3 runs 13 residues. This CDR3 is CASSFGPPGPLHF. The CDR3, as DNA: TGTGCCAGCAGCTTCGGTCCCCCAGGCCCCCTCCACTTT.

This clonotype was observed a handful of times. The chain combines TRBV7-2 with TRBJ1-5; D is ambiguous. V was trimmed by 2 bases and J by 6 bases, leaving 8 bases between them. Germline values: CDR1 SGHTA, CDR2 FQGNSA. This CDR3 contains 13 residues. CDR3 nucleotide sequence: TGTGCCAGCAGCTTAACGTCTGGTCAGCCCCAGCATTTT. Amino acid sequence: CASSLTSGQPQHF.

The V call is TRBV12-3 or TRBV12-4, the J call TRBJ1-6, with unresolved D. The V gene lost 5 bases and the J gene lost 8 bases, with 7 bases spanning the gap. This CDR3 has 12 residues. The CDR3 loop reads CASSPTDSPLHF. The DNA of the CDR3 is TGTGCCAGCAGTCCGACCGATTCACCCCTCCACTTT.

The chain has TRBV6-2 or TRBV6-3 and TRBJ1-5; D unclear. The CDR3 is 16 residues long. Deletions cut 0 bases from V and 0 bases from J, with 9 bases between. The V gene's germline CDR1 is MNHEY and CDR2 SVGEGT. The CDR3 nucleotides read TGTGCCAGCAGTTACTCGTCAGATATTAGCAATCAGCCCCAGCATTTT. Protein sequence: CASSYSSDISNQPQHF.

This clonotype was observed a handful of times. The chain carries TRBV24-1 and TRBJ2-7; 11 positions agree with TRBD1. The ends lost 1 base at V and 3 bases at J; junction bases unmatched: 10. The germline V gene has CDR1 KGHDR and CDR2 SFDVKD. The length of the CDR3 is 18 residues. The CDR3 reads CATSDFDLRDRGFYEQYF. CDR3 nucleotide sequence: TGTGCCACCAGTGATTTTGACCTTCGGGACAGGGGGTTCTACGAGCAGTACTTC.

This clonotype was counted a few times. The chain has TRBV7-2 and TRBJ1-2; D uncertain. V lost 4 bases and J lost 7, with 10 bases in between. In germline, CDR1 is SGHTA, CDR2 FQGNSA. This CDR3 comprises 12 residues. The CDR3 spells CASSSPRLGYTF. CDR3 DNA: TGTGCCAGCAGCTCCCCCAGGCTTGGCTACACCTTC.

DNA of the CDR3: TGCGCCAGCAGCCAAGAGGCCAGGGTGGTTGGCACAGATACGCAGTATTTT. This sequence encodes CASSQEARVVGTDTQYF. This chain joins TRBV4-3 and TRBJ2-3; D possibly corresponds to TRBD1 (5 bases). The CDR3 consists of 17 residues. The germline CDR1 and CDR2 sequences are LGHNA and YSLEER. Trimming left V 0 bases short and J 1 base short, with 14 bases between.

The CDR3 DNA reads TGTGCCAGCAGCATAACACGGAACACTGAAGCTTTCTTT. Translation gives CASSITRNTEAFF. The chain recombines TRBV7-6 with TRBJ1-1; D not certain. This CDR3 has 13 amino acids. V was pared by 5 bases and J by 1 base, with 8 bases between. Germline V gene data show CDR1 as SGHVS and CDR2 as FNYEAQ. Supplemented by reference TRBV7-6 and TRBJ1-1, the full variable domain reads GAGVSQSPRYKVTKRGQDVALRCDPISGHVSLYWYRQALGQGPEFLTYFNYEAQQDKSGLPNDRFSAERPEGSISTLTIQRTEQRDSAMYRCASSITRNTEAFFGQGTRLTVV.

This clonotype was observed a few times. The rearrangement links TRBV6-6 to TRBJ2-6, with no clear D. V was cut by 0 bases and J by 2 bases, with 8 bases left in between. The CDR3 is made up of 16 amino acids. CDR1 and CDR2 from the germline V gene are MNHNY and SVGAGI (reference sequence). CDR3 residues: CASSYSWEAGANVLTF. The CDR3, as DNA: TGTGCCAGCAGTTACTCGTGGGAAGCTGGGGCCAACGTCCTGACTTTC.

The gene calls are TRBV21-1 and TRBJ2-7; TRBD1 reflects the table's D call only, with no check against the DNA. TRBV21-1 is noted as a pseudogene. This CDR3 is 18 amino acids long. The CDR3 region has the DNA TGTGCCAGCAGCTTTTGGGCGCGGGCGGGGGCCACCTCCTACGAGCAGTACGTC. Encoded protein: CASSFWARAGATSYEQYV.

This clonotype has just a few counts. The J gene is TRBJ1-6, the V gene TRBV20-1; no clear D gene. The CDR3 has 14 amino acids. CDR1 is DFQATT and CDR2 is SNEGSKA in the germline V gene (reference sequence). V gave up 3 bases and J gave up 9 bases, with 15 bases separating them. The CDR3, as DNA: TGCAGTGCTAGTGACGGCCGTGTGGTTTCACCCCTCCACTTT. Its protein product is CSASDGRVVSPLHF.

This clonotype turned up a few times. The chain joins TRBV30 to TRBJ2-7, with D perhaps matching TRBD2 (6 bases). The V and J ends lost 0 bases and 5 bases respectively, with 14 bases between them. The CDR3 is made up of 14 amino acids. Per germline, CDR1 GTSNPN and CDR2 SVGIG (reference sequence). In DNA form, the CDR3 reads TGTGCCTGGAGTGTAACCCGGGGGAGGAACGAGCAGTACTTC. Encoded protein: CAWSVTRGRNEQYF.

V is TRBV7-7 and J is TRBJ2-5; D call uncertain. Germline values: CDR1 SSHAT, CDR2 FNYEAQ (reference sequence). The CDR3 is 14 amino acids. V shed 1 base and J shed 5 bases, with 11 bases lying between them. This chain's CDR3 is CASSLVRQRETQYF. In nucleotides, the CDR3 is TGTGCCAGCAGCTTAGTCCGGCAAAGGGAGACCCAGTACTTC.

This clonotype was found many times. The DNA of the CDR3 is TGTGCCAGCAGCCAAGAGTCTAGCGGGGGTGTCACAGATACGCAGTATTTT. Its protein is CASSQESSGGVTDTQYF. The V gene is TRBV3-1, the J gene TRBJ2-3; TRBD2 agrees at 10 bases. V was clipped by 0 bases and J by 2 bases; unmatched bases: 5. From germline, CDR1 is LGHDT and CDR2 YNNKEL (reference sequence). The CDR3 is made up of 17 amino acids.